The source of this T cell receptor (beta chain) is a study of blood T cells in healthy people across ages. Study-wide findings and caveats: Possibly, changes in expanded clonotypes were confounded because donor CMV status was unknown. Age advanced and TCR beta diversity per million T cells fell, roughly linearly.

CDR3 length: 16 residues. J gave up 2 bases and V 6 bases, and 10 bases lay outside the gene matches. CDR1 MNHEY and CDR2 SMNVEV come from the germline V gene (reference sequence). A second PCR of 7 to 11 cycles used a sample-barcoded 5' primer and a J-beta primer mix. A template-switch adaptor with 12 random nucleotides tagged each cDNA molecule. In TCRdb, the 5' RACE reads were re-called with MiXCR into one record per CDR3 protein. The sample records about 940,000 distinct CDR3 sequences, about 44% being singletons. In the case of this clonotype: What it recognizes is unknown.

Sequencing was done on a sample of blood. The J gene is TRBJ1-1, the V gene TRBV27; TRBD1 matches 9 bases. The clonotype comes from a man aged 25 to 40 in good health. As DNA, the CDR3 is TGTGCCAGCAGGAAACACCAGGGACAGGGTAACACTGAAGCTTTCTTT. Translated, it gives CASRKHQGQGNTEAFF.